Detailed here is one T cell receptor beta chain. The antigen is undetermined. This entry comes from a study of regulatory T cells in long-lasting Graves disease. Study outcomes and limitations: TRBV28 was favored in persistent disease, as were TRBJ1-2 and TRBJ2-5.

Time point given: newly diagnosed GD, antithyroid drugs for less than 3 months. The authors made the TCR library using RNA they extracted from PBMCs. CDR3 length: 13 residues. V was cut by 5 bases and J by 7 bases, with 14 bases left in between. Germline V gene sequence: CDR1 MDHEN, CDR2 SYDVKM. With iRepertoire HTBI primers and Arm-PCR of CDR3 regions, TCR beta libraries were built. TCRdb reprocessed the multiplex PCR reads via MiXCR and lists one record per CDR3 protein. There are roughly 420,000 distinct CDR3 sequences in the sample; roughly 17% occur only once, and around 10% lies in the top ten. The sample was also reused in another study, on T cells in Graves' hyperthyroidism and ophthalmopathy. Per that paper: When the TCR CDR3 underwent first-round RT-PCR, the HTBI primer set was used.

The gene calls are TRBV28 and TRBJ2-5; maybe TRBD1 (6 bases). Sequenced here: peripheral blood mononuclear cells (PBMCs), sampled at new diagnosis, from a patient treated with antithyroid drugs. This receptor was identified in a woman aged 25 to 39 with Graves disease. The CDR3 loop is CASSDCRGATQYF. The CDR3 nucleotides read TGTGCCAGCAGTGATTGCAGGGGAGCGACCCAGTACTTC. Looking up the rest from reference TRBV28 and TRBJ2-5 gives the full variable domain: DVKVTQSSRYLVKRTGEKVFLECVQDMDHENMFWYRQDPGLGLRLIYFSYDVKMKEKGDIPEGYSVSREKKERFSLILESASTNQTSMYLCASSDCRGATQYFGPGTRLLVL.